This TCR beta chain is from a study of blood T cell repertoires in COVID-19. Study context: Acute and convalescent COVID-19 samples came from the United States, Italy and Spain. T cells, B-cell-depleted T cells, or PBMCs provided the cDNA or gDNA that served as material.

CDR1 is DFQATT, CDR2 SNEGSKA, per germline (reference sequence). The ends were cut back, 5 bases at V and 7 bases at J, with 9 bases in the middle. The CDR3 consists of 11 residues. Worth noting for this clone: Other DNA sequences in this specimen translate into the identical CDR3.

In the source study's methods: It was from reference gene primer amplification that nucleated cell counts were estimated. Assay used: immunoSEQ multiplex PCR; TCRdb lists only in-frame clones, some missing. V and J calls and clone size are as listed in that table; D and trimming were resolved from the DNA. The sample includes around 200,000 clones, 80% to 85% of them seen just once. The chain recombines TRBV20-1 with TRBJ2-1; D gene unclear. Sequenced: peripheral blood. The TCR originated in a human donor with acute or convalescent COVID-19. The donor label of this sample is uncertain. The CDR3 is CSASNKNEQFF. In nucleotides, the CDR3 is TGCAGTGCTTCCAACAAGAATGAGCAGTTCTTC.